This T cell receptor (beta chain) was found in a study of control samples from healthy donors and cancer patients. This clone was found once. Sequenced by immunoSEQ multiplex PCR; TCRdb stores in-frame clones only, minus some. The profile covers 95,000 to 150,000 clones, with around 92% appearing a single time and under 40% taken by the ten largest. V lost 2 bases and J 1 base, leaving 11 bases between the germline ends. This CDR3 comprises 16 residues. Germline V CDR1 and CDR2: KGHSH, LQKENI. The origin of this receptor is a man aged 45-65 years in good health. The sequencing sample was made of blood. The chain combines TRBV18 with TRBJ2-2, with D possibly matching TRBD1 (6 bases). CDR3 in DNA: TGTGCCAGCTCACCAATGGGGACACTGAACACCGGGGAGCTGTTTTTT. Protein sequence: CASSPMGTLNTGELFF.